This TCR beta chain came from a study of blood T cells in healthy people across ages. Using a J-beta primer mix together with a sample-barcoded 5' primer, a second PCR was run for roughly 7 to 12 cycles. Each CDR3 protein gets one entry after TCRdb re-called the 5' RACE reads with MiXCR. The top ten clones hold over 3.5% of a sample with some 1.5 million distinct CDR3 sequences, around 40% of them seen once. V lost 1 base to trimming and J lost 0 bases, with 13 bases between them. The germline CDR1 and CDR2 sequences are MGHRA and YSYEKL. The CDR3 contains 17 residues. There are a few counts of this clonotype.

Sequenced: blood. This TCR was sampled from a woman between 18 and 29 years old in good health. This rearrangement joins TRBV4-1 to TRBJ2-1; possibly TRBD2 for D (6 bases). CDR3: CASSQVVAGSSYNEQFF. As DNA, the CDR3 is TGCGCCAGCAGCCAAGTCGTGGCGGGGAGCTCCTACAATGAGCAGTTCTTC.